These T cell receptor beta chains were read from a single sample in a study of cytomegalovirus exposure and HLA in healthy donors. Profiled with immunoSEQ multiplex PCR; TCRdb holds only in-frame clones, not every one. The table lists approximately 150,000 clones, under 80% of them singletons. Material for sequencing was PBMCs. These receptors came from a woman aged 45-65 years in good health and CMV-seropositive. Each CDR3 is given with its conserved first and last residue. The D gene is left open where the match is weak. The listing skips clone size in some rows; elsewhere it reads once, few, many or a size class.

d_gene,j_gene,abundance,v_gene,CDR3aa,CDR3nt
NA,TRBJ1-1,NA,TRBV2,CASRAIFGPNTEAFF,TGTGCCAGCAGGGCCATTTTTGGCCCGAACACTGAAGCTTTCTTT
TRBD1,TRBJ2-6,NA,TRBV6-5,CASSPGTGNVLTF,TGTGCCAGCAGTCCCGGGACAGGCAACGTCCTGACTTTC
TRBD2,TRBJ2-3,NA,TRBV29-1,CSSKGRGTTDTQYF,TGCAGCAGTAAAGGGCGGGGGACCACAGATACGCAGTATTTT
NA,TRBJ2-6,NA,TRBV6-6,CASKLQGSGANVLTF,TGTGCCAGTAAATTACAGGGATCGGGGGCCAACGTCCTGACTTTC
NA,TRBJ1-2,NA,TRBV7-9,CASSLVGRGHGYTF,TGTGCCAGCAGCTTAGTAGGCAGGGGCCATGGCTACACCTTC
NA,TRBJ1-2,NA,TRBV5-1,CASSLEGGSGVDYGYTF,TGCGCCAGCAGCTTGGAGGGCGGGTCGGGTGTGGACTATGGCTACACCTTC
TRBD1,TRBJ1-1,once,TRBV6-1,CASIRDRGNTEAFF,TGTGCCAGCATTCGGGACAGGGGGAACACTGAAGCTTTCTTT
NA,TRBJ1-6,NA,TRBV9,CASSVVQDNSPLHF,TGTGCCAGCAGCGTAGTTCAGGATAATTCACCCCTCCACTTT
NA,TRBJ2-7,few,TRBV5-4,CASSPEERAGEQYF,TGTGCCAGCAGCCCGGAAGAGAGGGCCGGCGAGCAGTACTTC
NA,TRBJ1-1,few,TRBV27,CASTPRGATEAFF,TGTGCCAGCACCCCTCGTGGGGCGACTGAAGCTTTCTTT
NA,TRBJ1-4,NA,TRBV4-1,CASSQFGQTTNEKLFF,TGCGCCAGCAGCCAATTTGGACAAACAACTAATGAAAAACTGTTTTTT
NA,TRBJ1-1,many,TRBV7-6,CAISGENTEAFF,TGTGCCATCTCAGGGGAGAACACTGAAGCTTTCTTT
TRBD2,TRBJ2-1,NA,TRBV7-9,CSSSFLSLAGGKDEQFF,TGTTCCAGCAGCTTCTTATCACTAGCGGGGGGCAAAGATGAGCAGTTCTTC
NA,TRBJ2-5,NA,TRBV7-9,CASSPDSRETQYF,TGTGCCAGCAGTCCTGACAGTCGAGAGACCCAGTACTTC
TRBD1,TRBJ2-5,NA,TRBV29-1,CSVRDSSYQETQYF,TGCAGCGTTAGGGACAGCTCGTACCAAGAGACCCAGTACTTC
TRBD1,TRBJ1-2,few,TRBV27,CASSFRDREKGGLHGYTF,TGTGCCAGCAGTTTCCGGGACAGGGAGAAAGGTGGCTTGCATGGCTACACCTTC
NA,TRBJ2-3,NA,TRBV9,CASSTRQAGTDTQYF,TGTGCCAGCAGCACCCGACAGGCAGGCACAGATACGCAGTATTTT
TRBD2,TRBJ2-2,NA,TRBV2,CASRRLAGNTGELFF,TGTGCCAGCAGGAGACTAGCGGGGAACACCGGGGAGCTGTTTTTT
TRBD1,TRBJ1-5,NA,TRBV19,CASSPRQGAQPQHF,TGTGCCAGTAGTCCTAGACAGGGGGCACAGCCCCAGCATTTT
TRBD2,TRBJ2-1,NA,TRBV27,CASSLGSGGVYEQFF,TGTGCCAGCAGTTTGGGCAGCGGGGGGGTATATGAGCAGTTCTTC
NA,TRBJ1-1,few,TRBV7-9,CASSLGQPTMNTEAFF,TGTGCCAGCAGCTTAGGACAACCGACTATGAACACTGAAGCTTTCTTT
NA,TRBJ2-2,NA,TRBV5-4,CASSPTISGANTGELFF,TGTGCCAGCAGCCCGACCATTAGCGGCGCGAACACCGGGGAGCTGTTTTTT
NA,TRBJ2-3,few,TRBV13,CASSLGGSAPTKDTQYF,TGTGCCAGCAGCTTAGGGGGCTCGGCACCTACGAAGGATACGCAGTATTTT
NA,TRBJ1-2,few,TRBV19,CASSSPRSRGIYGYTF,TGTGCCAGTAGTAGTCCACGGTCAAGGGGAATATATGGCTACACCTTC
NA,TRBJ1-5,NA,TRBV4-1,CASSPSRESNQPQHF,TGCGCCAGCAGCCCCTCAAGGGAGAGCAATCAGCCCCAGCATTTT
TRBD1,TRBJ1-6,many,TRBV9,CASSVAPGGNSPLHF,TGTGCCAGCAGCGTAGCACCAGGGGGCAACTCACCCCTCCACTTT
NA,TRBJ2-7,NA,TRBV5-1,CASSLGQYEQYF,TGCGCCAGCAGCTTGGGGCAGTACGAGCAGTACTTC
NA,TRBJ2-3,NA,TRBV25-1,CASSVGGRDTQYF,TGTGCCAGCAGTGTTGGAGGGCGGGATACGCAGTATTTT
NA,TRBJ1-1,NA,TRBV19,CASSMDHGTEAFF,TGTGCCAGTAGTATGGATCACGGGACTGAAGCTTTCTTT
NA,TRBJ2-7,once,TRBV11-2,CASSLSNSYEQYF,TGTGCCAGCAGCTTATCCAATTCCTACGAGCAGTACTTC
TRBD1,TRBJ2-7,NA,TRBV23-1,CASSQGRTGVVEQYF,TGCGCCAGCAGTCAAGGTCGGACAGGGGTTGTCGAGCAGTACTTC
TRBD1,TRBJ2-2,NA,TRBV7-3,CASSLGQGGTGELFF,TGTGCCAGCAGCCTGGGACAGGGAGGCACCGGGGAGCTGTTTTTT
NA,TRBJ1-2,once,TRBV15,CATSRRADYGYTF,TGTGCCACCAGCAGGAGGGCGGACTATGGCTACACCTTC
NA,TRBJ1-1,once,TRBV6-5,CASSYNGGTEAFF,TGTGCCAGCAGTTACAACGGAGGTACTGAAGCTTTCTTT
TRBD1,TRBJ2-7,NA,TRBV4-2,CASSQEGTAQGAYEQYF,TGTGCCAGCAGCCAAGAAGGGACAGCTCAAGGGGCCTACGAGCAGTACTTC
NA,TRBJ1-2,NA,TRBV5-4,CASGSKGVYGYTF,TGTGCCAGCGGCTCGAAGGGGGTCTATGGCTACACCTTC
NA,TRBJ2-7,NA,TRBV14,CASSQNQGRQYF,TGTGCCAGCAGCCAAAATCAGGGTCGGCAGTACTTC
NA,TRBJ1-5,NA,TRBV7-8,CASSLGRGGSNQPQHF,TGTGCCAGCAGCTTAGGGCGGGGGGGAAGCAATCAGCCCCAGCATTTT
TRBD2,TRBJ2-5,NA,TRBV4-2,CASSQDGLADPRETQYF,TGTGCCAGCAGCCAAGACGGGCTAGCGGACCCCCGAGAGACCCAGTACTTC
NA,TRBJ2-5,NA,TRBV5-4,CASRETGSQETQYF,TGTGCCAGCAGAGAAACAGGCTCGCAAGAGACCCAGTACTTC